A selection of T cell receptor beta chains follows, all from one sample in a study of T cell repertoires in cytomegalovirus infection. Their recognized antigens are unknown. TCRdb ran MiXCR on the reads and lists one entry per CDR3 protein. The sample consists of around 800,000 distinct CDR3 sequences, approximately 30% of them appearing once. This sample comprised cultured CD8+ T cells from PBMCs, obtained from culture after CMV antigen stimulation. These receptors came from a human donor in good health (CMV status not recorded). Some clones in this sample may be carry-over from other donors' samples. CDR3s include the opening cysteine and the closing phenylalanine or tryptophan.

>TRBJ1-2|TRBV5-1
CASSSWTGEDYGYTF
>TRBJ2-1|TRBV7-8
CASSPHLAVYNEQFF
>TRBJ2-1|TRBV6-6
CAGRTSNSYNEQFF
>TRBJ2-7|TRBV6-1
CASGEWRTGPYEQYF
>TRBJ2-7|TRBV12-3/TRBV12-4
CASSPRPRHEQYF
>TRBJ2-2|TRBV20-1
CSARVPESSSSGELFF
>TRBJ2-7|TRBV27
CASRGGPLYEQYF
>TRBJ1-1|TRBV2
CATLGRMNTEAFF
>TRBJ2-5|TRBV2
CASSVRDQTETQYF
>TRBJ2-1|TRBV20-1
CSAWTSGDHSPQEQFF
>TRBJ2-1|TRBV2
CASSEGTRGSSYNEQFF
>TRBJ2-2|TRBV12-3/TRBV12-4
CASSPAPQGANTGELFF
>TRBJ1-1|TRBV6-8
CASSYSSWNTEAFF
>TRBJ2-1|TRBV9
CASSVRGIYNEQFF
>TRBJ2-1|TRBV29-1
CSVSSGGSSYNEQFF
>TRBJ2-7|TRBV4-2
CASSLTPRSAGNEQYF
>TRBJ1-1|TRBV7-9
CASNLLGNTEAFF
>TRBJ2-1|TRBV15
CATSVRTNYNEQFF
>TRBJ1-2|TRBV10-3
CAISESNYGLNYGYTF
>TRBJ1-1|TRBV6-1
CASSEFRNTEAFF
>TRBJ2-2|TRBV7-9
CASSVRMGANTGELFF
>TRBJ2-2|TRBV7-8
CASSLVWDTRPNTGELFF
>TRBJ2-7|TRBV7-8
CASSPRTLYEQYF
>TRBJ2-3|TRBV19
CASSPWTGTRMGTDTQYF
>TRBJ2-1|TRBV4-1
CASSQEGTANEQFF
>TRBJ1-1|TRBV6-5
CASSNGQGTTEAFF
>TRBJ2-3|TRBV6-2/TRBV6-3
CASSFPSGGPPDTQYF
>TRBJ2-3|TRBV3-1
CASSLELAGPPTDTQYF
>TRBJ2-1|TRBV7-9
CSVVTPSYNEQFF
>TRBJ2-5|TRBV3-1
CASSQVPREETQYF
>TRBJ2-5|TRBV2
CASSEGLGLWPTQYF
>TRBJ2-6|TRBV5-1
CASSLLRVPGANVLTF
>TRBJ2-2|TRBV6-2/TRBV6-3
CASSEGQLLSVGGELFF
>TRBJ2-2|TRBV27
CASSPQRGGLTGELFF
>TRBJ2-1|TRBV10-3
CAISGSGGASYNEQFF
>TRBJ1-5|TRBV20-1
CSVKTSRGNQPQHF
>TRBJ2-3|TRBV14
CASSQGLTGGLDTQYF
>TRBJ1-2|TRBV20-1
CSNRPADGPAGGNYGYTF
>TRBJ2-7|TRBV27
CASSPTGQTEQYF
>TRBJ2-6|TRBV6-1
CATATGGSGANVLTF
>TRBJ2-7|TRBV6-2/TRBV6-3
CASSYFLDGSYEQYF
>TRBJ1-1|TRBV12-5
CASGAGWTEAFF
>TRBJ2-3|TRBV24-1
CATSDKGTSTDTQYF